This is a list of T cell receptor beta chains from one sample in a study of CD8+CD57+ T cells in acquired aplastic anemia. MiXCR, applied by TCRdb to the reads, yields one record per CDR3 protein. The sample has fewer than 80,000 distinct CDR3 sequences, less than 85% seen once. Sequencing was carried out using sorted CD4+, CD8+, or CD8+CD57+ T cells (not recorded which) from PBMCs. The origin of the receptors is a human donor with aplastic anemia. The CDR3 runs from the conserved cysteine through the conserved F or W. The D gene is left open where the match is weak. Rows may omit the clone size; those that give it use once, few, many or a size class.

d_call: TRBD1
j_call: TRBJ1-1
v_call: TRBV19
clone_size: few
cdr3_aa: CASRPGTGGAGTEAFF
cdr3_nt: TGTGCCAGTAGGCCGGGGACAGGGGGCGCGGGTACTGAAGCTTTCTTT

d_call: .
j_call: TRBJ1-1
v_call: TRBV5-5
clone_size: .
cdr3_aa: CASSLESEAFF
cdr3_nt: TGTGCCAGCAGCTTGGAGTCTGAAGCTTTCTTT

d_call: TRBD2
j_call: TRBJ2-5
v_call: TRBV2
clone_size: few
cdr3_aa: CASRGSGSGETQYF
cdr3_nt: TGTGCCAGCAGGGGTAGCGGGAGTGGAGAGACCCAGTACTTC

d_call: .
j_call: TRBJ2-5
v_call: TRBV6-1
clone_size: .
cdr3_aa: CASSGSGSETQYF
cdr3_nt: TGTGCCAGCAGTGGATCAGGGTCCGAGACCCAGTACTTC

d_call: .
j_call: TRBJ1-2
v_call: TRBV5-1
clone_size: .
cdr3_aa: CASSPTWNGGGGYTF
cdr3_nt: TGCGCCAGCAGCCCAACCTGGAACGGGGGTGGTGGCTACACCTTC

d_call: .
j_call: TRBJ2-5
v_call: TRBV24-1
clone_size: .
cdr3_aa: CATAGTRETQYF
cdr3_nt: TGTGCCACCGCCGGGACAAGAGAGACCCAGTACTTC

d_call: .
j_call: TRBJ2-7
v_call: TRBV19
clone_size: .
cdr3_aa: CASSTTGAGYEQYF
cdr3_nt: TGTGCCAGTAGTACGACGGGGGCCGGCTACGAGCAGTACTTC

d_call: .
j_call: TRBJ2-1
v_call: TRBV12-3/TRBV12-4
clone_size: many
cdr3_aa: CASHREGGDEEQFF
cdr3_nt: TGTGCCAGTCACCGGGAAGGCGGAGATGAGGAGCAGTTCTTC

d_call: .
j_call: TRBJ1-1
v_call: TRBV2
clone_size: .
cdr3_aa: CASSEGWDTEAFF
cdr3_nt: TGTGCCAGCAGTGAAGGATGGGACACTGAAGCTTTCTTT

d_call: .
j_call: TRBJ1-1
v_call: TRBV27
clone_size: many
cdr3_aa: CASSFGAGSVAFF
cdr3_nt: .

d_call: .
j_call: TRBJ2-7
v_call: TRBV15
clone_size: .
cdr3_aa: CATSLGQEQYF
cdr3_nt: TGTGCCACCAGCCTCGGCCAAGAGCAGTACTTC

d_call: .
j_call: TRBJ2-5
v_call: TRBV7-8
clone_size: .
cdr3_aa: CASSLFRAQETQYF
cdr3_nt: TGTGCCAGCAGCTTATTCCGGGCCCAAGAGACCCAGTACTTC

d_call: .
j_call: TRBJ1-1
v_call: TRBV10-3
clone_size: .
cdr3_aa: CATIERGNTEAFF
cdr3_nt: TGTGCCACCATAGAACGGGGGAACACTGAAGCTTTCTTT

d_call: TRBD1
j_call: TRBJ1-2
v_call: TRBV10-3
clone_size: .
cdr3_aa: CAVGQGETRGYTF
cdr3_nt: TGTGCCGTCGGACAGGGCGAAACTAGGGGCTACACCTTC

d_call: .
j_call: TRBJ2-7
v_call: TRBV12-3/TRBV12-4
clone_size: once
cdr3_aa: CASSFSAEQYF
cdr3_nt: TGTGCCAGCAGTTTCTCGGCCGAGCAGTACTTC

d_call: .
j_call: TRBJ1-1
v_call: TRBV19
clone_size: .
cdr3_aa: CASGLGETEAFF
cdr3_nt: TGTGCCAGTGGCTTAGGAGAGACTGAAGCTTTCTTT

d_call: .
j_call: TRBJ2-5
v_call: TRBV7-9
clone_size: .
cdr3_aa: CASSLGSAGETQYF
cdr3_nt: TGTGCCAGCAGCTTAGGTAGCGCAGGGGAGACCCAGTACTTC

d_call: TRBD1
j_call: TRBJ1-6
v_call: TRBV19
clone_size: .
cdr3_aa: CASSPGGAYNSPLHF
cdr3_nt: TGTGCCAGTAGTCCAGGGGGTGCCTATAATTCACCCCTCCACTTT

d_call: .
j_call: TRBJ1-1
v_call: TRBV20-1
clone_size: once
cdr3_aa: CSAKGRPNTEAFF
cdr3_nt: TGCAGTGCAAAGGGACGGCCGAACACTGAAGCTTTCTTT

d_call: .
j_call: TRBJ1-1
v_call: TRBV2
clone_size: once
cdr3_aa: CASFRQKNTEAFF
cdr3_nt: TGTGCCAGCTTTAGACAGAAGAACACTGAAGCTTTCTTT

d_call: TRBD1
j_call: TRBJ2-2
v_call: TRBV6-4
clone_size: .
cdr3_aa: CASSGTGEAGDLFF
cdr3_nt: TGTGCCAGCAGTGGGACAGGGGAAGCCGGGGATCTGTTTTTT

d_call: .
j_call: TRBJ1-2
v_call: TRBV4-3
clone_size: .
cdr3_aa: CASSHLAGNGYTF
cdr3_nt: TGCGCCAGCAGCCACCTGGCAGGGAATGGCTACACCTTC

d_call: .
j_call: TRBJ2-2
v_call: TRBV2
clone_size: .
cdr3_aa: CASSGRVQTGELFF
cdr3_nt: TGCGCCAGCAGTGGTAGGGTGCAGACCGGGGAGCTGTTTTTT

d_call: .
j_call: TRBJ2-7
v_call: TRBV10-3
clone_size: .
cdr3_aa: CAIGGGPYEQYF
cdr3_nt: TGTGCCATTGGGGGAGGTCCCTACGAGCAGTACTTC

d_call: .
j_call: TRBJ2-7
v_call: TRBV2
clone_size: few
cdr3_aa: CASSPRDGPYEQYF
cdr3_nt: TGTGCCAGCAGTCCCCGGGACGGCCCCTACGAGCAGTACTTC

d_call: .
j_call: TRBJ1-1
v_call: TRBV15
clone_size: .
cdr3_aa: CATSRGDFNTEAFF
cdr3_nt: TGTGCCACCAGCAGAGGTGATTTCAACACTGAAGCTTTCTTT

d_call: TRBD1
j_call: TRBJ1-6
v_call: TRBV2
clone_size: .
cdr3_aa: CASTGGRGQADNSPLHF
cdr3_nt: TGTGCCAGTACAGGAGGCCGAGGACAGGCGGATAATTCACCCCTCCACTTT

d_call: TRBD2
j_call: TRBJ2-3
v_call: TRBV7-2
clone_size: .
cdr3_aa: CASSSHPSGRGPHF
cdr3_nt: TGTGCCAGCAGCTCTCATCCTAGCGGGAGGGGCCCACATTTT

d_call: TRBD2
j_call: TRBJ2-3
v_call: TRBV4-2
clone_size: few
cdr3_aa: CASSQLAGERDTQYF
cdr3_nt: TGTGCCAGCAGTCAACTAGCGGGGGAGAGAGATACGCAGTATTTT

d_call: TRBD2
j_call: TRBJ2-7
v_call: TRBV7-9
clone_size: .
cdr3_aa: CASSLGASGGYEQYF
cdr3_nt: TGTGCCAGCAGCTTAGGGGCTAGCGGGGGTTACGAGCAGTACTTC